The 15 T cell receptor beta chains in this list originate from one sample, sequenced in a study of T-cell reconstitution after alpha-beta-depleted transplantation in children. Preparation of the TCRbeta library involved a method that used unique molecular identifiers. TCRdb reprocessed the PCR reads with MiXCR, giving one entry per CDR3 protein. Altogether about 200,000 distinct CDR3 sequences are present, under 8.5% being singletons, with the ten largest covering roughly a third. The material sequenced was PBMCs, mostly from graft donor cells, taken 360 days after TCRalphabeta/CD19-depleted stem cell transplant. These receptors were collected from a male patient aged 2 to 9 who had a stem cell transplant for acute myeloid leukemia, so the T cells may come from the graft donor.

This clonotype was detected a few times. The genes are TRBV5-1 and TRBJ2-1, with 11 bases that match TRBD1. Germline trimming cut 0 bases from V and 15 bases from J; bases unmatched to any gene: 5. CDR1 SGHRS and CDR2 YFSETQ come from the germline V gene. The CDR3 consists of 13 residues. The CDR3 region is CASSLVGQGVSFF. As DNA, the CDR3 is TGCGCCAGCAGCTTGGTGGGACAGGGGGTCTCGTTCTTC.

This clonotype was picked up many times. The chain employs TRBV29-1 and TRBJ1-1; D gene uncertain. CDR1 SQVTM and CDR2 ANQGSEA come from the germline V gene. Deletions cut 3 bases from V and 1 base from J, with 9 bases between. The CDR3 is 13 amino acids. The CDR3 DNA reads TGCAGCGTTGACGGGAAGTCGAACACTGAAGCTTTCTTT. Protein: CSVDGKSNTEAFF.

This clonotype appeared many times. The V call is TRBV4-3, the J call TRBJ2-3; D is unclear. The length of the CDR3 is 15 residues. Trimming removed 0 bases at V and 4 bases at J, with 11 bases between. CDR1 is LGHNA and CDR2 is YSLEER in the germline V gene. The CDR3 nucleotides are TGCGCCAGCAGCCAAGAAAACCCGGTCCCAGATACGCAGTATTTT. The encoded protein is CASSQENPVPDTQYF.

This clonotype was found a few times. This chain uses TRBV12-3 or TRBV12-4 with TRBJ1-5; D not resolved. With 1 base removed from V and 0 bases from J, the gap between germline ends came to 7 bases. This CDR3 region has 15 residues. CDR3 nucleotide sequence: TGTGCCAGCAGTTTAGGCGGAAATAGCAATCAGCCCCAGCATTTT. This translates into CASSLGGNSNQPQHF.

This clonotype was detected many times. The chain links TRBV20-1 to TRBJ2-5; 8 bases agree with TRBD2. The length of the CDR3 is 15 residues. V dropped 0 bases and J dropped 2; count of bases not matched to a gene: 5. Germline V CDR1 and CDR2: DFQATT, SNEGSKA (reference sequence). CDR3 amino acids: CSARDGLAPQETQYF. CDR3 in DNA: TGCAGTGCTAGAGATGGACTAGCCCCACAAGAGACCCAGTACTTC.

The table lists this clonotype with many counts. This sequence joins TRBV7-2 and TRBJ2-3; 7 bases fit TRBD1. V shed 3 bases and J 5 bases; nucleotides not matched to a gene: 8. The germline V gene has CDR1 SGHTA and CDR2 FQGNSA. The CDR3 sequence is 15 residues long. CDR3 bases: TGTGCCAGCAGCTTGTCCGGGACAGATATAGATACGCAGTATTTT. The encoded protein is CASSLSGTDIDTQYF. The full variable domain, with the rest looked up from reference TRBV7-2 and TRBJ2-3, is GAGVSQSPSNKVTEKGKDVELRCDPISGHTALYWYRQSLGQGLEFLIYFQGNSAPDKSGLPSDRFSAERTGGSVSTLTIQRTQQEDSAVYLCASSLSGTDIDTQYFGPGTRLTVL.

This clonotype was recorded many times. The chain combines TRBV20-1 with TRBJ1-5, with 9 bases aligning to TRBD1. The CDR3 loop spans 15 amino acids. Unmatched junction bases numbered 10, after V lost 3 bases and J lost 7 bases. Germline V gene sequence: CDR1 DFQATT, CDR2 SNEGSKA (reference sequence). CDR3 bases: TGCAGTGCTAGGGGGAACACAGGGGGCGACCAGCCCCAGCATTTT. Encoded protein: CSARGNTGGDQPQHF.

This chain links TRBV28 with TRBJ2-5, with 12 positions matching TRBD2. Germline V gives CDR1 MDHEN, CDR2 SYDVKM. This CDR3 is built from 15 residues. V lost 5 bases to trimming and J lost 5 bases; unmatched junction nucleotides: 6. As DNA, the CDR3 is TGTGCCAGCAGTCCTCTAGCGGGAGGGCCCGAGACCCAGTACTTC. It translates to CASSPLAGGPETQYF.

There are many counts of this clonotype. CDR3 nucleotide sequence: TGTGCCAGCAGCATCCGACAGTTCTCCTACGAGCAGTACTTC. Translated: CASSIRQFSYEQYF. The V gene is TRBV7-2, the J gene TRBJ2-7; the D gene is possibly TRBD1 (5 bases). CDR1 and CDR2 (germline): SGHTA, FQGNSA. With 5 bases removed from V and 0 bases from J, the gap between germline ends came to 11 bases. The CDR3 runs to 14 residues.

With regard to this clonotype: A much larger clone lies one base from this, so it may be a read error. The chain joins TRBV3-1 to TRBJ2-1; D might be TRBD1 or TRBD2, each matching 6 bases. Per the germline V gene, CDR1 is LGHDT and CDR2 is YNNKEL (reference sequence). Trimming took 2 bases from V and 0 from J, leaving 17 bases between them. This CDR3 is built from 18 residues. The CDR3 sequence: CASSQPRPGASSYNEQFF. CDR3 coding DNA: TGTGCCAGCAGCCAACCCCGGCCGGGGGCCAGCTCCTACAATGAGCAGTTCTTC.

This clonotype was detected ten times or more. The chain has TRBV10-3 and TRBJ1-5, with a tentative D call TRBD1 (6 bases). The V gene lost 8 bases and the J gene lost 1 base, with 12 bases spanning the gap. Germline V gene sequence: CDR1 ENHRY, CDR2 SYGVKD. The CDR3 contains 14 residues. CDR3 sequence (DNA): TGTGCCATCGCGACAGGAAACAGCAATCAGCCCCAGCATTTT. Translation: CAIATGNSNQPQHF.

This clonotype was observed at least ten times. J is TRBJ2-5 and V is TRBV6-1; 7 bases match TRBD1. Germline trimming cut 6 bases from V and 5 bases from J; bases unmatched to any gene: 6. CDR3 length: 13 amino acids. Germline CDR1 and CDR2: MNHNS and SASEGT. In DNA, the CDR3 is TGTGCCAGCAGCTGGGACAGAAGGGAGACCCAGTACTTC. Protein: CASSWDRRETQYF.

This clonotype was observed a few times. The chain carries TRBV29-1 and TRBJ2-7, with D perhaps matching TRBD1 or TRBD2 (6 bases each). The CDR3 covers 14 residues. Deletions cut 6 bases from V and 3 bases from J, with 18 bases between. CDR1 and CDR2 from the germline V gene are SQVTM and ANQGSEA. The CDR3 sequence is CSVARGARGYEQYF. The CDR3 DNA reads as TGCAGCGTCGCTAGGGGGGCCAGAGGCTACGAGCAGTACTTC.

This clonotype was counted ten times or more. The J gene is TRBJ2-1, the V gene TRBV11-2; no firm D call. Germline CDR1 SGHAT, CDR2 FQNNGV. Trimming took 2 bases from V and 8 from J, leaving 7 bases between them. This CDR3 comprises 12 residues. CDR3 bases: TGTGCCAGCAGCTTACGTCAGGATGAGCAGTTCTTC. It translates to CASSLRQDEQFF.

This clonotype was seen more than once but under ten times. CDR3 nucleotide sequence: TGCGCCAGCAGCCGGAGCGGGGGCCGATTTAGCACAGATACGCAGTATTTT. Its protein product is CASSRSGGRFSTDTQYF. The chain is built from TRBV5-1 and TRBJ2-3; 8 bases fit TRBD2. The CDR3 extends over 17 amino acids. Germline V gene sequence: CDR1 SGHRS, CDR2 YFSETQ. The trim removed 4 bases at V and 0 bases at J, leaving 10 bases unmatched.